This TCR beta chain was profiled in a study of long-term antiretroviral therapy in people with HIV. No fewer than two post-ART and no fewer than one pre-ART PBMC samples existed for each donor. Study outcomes and limitations: Older ART regimens were possibly in use when the blood was collected between about 2004 and 2018. Spans of CDR3 length were tighter for HIV repertoires than for controls.

At the survey level, the v3.0 immunoSEQ assay was run. TCRdb's copy holds only in-frame clones and misses some; the assay was immunoSEQ multiplex PCR. The profile shows over 30,000 clones, roughly four fifths of them singletons. Notes on this clone: Its antigen is undetermined.

CDR3 size: 14 residues. Germline values: CDR1 MNHEY, CDR2 SMNVEV (reference sequence). Trimming took off 4 bases at V and 3 bases at J, with 12 bases between the two ends. The input for sequencing was unsorted PBMCs, taken 1 year after starting antiretroviral therapy. This chain uses TRBV27 with TRBJ1-1; D gene uncertain. The receptor was derived from a young man with HIV. DNA of the CDR3: TGTGCCAGCAGTTACGGGAGCACGGACACTGAAGCTTTCTTT. Amino acids: CASSYGSTDTEAFF.